One sample yielded the 10 T cell receptor beta chains listed below, sequenced in a study of regulatory T cells in long-lasting Graves disease. The time point is: newly diagnosed GD, antithyroid drugs for less than 3 months. PBMC RNA was the source of the TCR library. Arm-PCR of CDR3 regions with iRepertoire HTBI primers generated TCR beta libraries. TCRdb reprocessed the multiplex PCR reads via MiXCR and lists one record per CDR3 protein. The data contain a few hundred thousand distinct CDR3 sequences, approximately 12% of them singletons. The same data also went into a second study, on T cells in Graves' hyperthyroidism and ophthalmopathy.

The input for sequencing was peripheral blood mononuclear cells (PBMCs), taken at new diagnosis, from a patient treated with antithyroid drugs. The receptors were gathered from a woman aged 18-29 years with Graves disease.

This clonotype came up a few times. V and J are TRBV4-1 and TRBJ2-2; 8 nucleotides line up with TRBD2. Per the germline V gene, CDR1 is MGHRA and CDR2 is YSYEKL. The V segment lost 5 bases and the J segment 5 bases; nucleotides outside the gene matches: 13. This CDR3 region has 17 residues. The CDR3 is CASSSWGREETTGELFF. CDR3 sequence (DNA): TGCGCCAGCAGCTCTTGGGGGCGGGAGGAAACGACCGGGGAGCTGTTTTTT.

This clonotype was detected ten times or more. The chain has TRBV28 and TRBJ2-5; weak D call: TRBD2 (7 bases). Germline CDR1 MDHEN, CDR2 SYDVKM. This CDR3 is built from 16 residues. Deletions cut 5 bases from V and 7 bases from J, with 23 bases between. This chain's CDR3 is CASSPGGGAGFRTQYF. The CDR3 nucleotides are TGTGCCAGCAGTCCTGGCGGGGGCGCGGGGTTTAGGACCCAGTACTTC.

This clonotype was seen repeatedly, ten times or more. The CDR3 nucleotides are TGCAGTGCCCGAGGGACCCTCCAGTGGGGAAACACCATATATTTT. Protein product: CSARGTLQWGNTIYF. The V and J genes are TRBV20-1 and TRBJ1-3, with D possibly TRBD1 on 5 matching bases. From germline, CDR1 is DFQATT and CDR2 SNEGSKA (reference sequence). The CDR3 extends over 15 amino acids. Trimming stripped 6 bases from V and 4 bases from J, with 19 bases between.

This clonotype was observed many times. The V gene is TRBV12-3 or TRBV12-4, the J gene TRBJ1-5; weak D call: TRBD1 (5 bases). V dropped 6 bases and J dropped 7 bases, with 22 bases sitting between them. CDR3 size: 16 residues. The CDR3 reads CASSGPGLHRWQPQHF. Here the CDR3 DNA reads TGTGCCAGCAGCGGGCCGGGACTCCACCGGTGGCAGCCCCAGCATTTT.

Only a few counts were recorded for this clonotype. This chain uses TRBV11-1 with TRBJ2-2; the D is unclear. The CDR3 runs to 12 residues. Germline CDR1 reads SGHAT; CDR2 reads FQDESV (reference sequence). V lost 5 bases to trimming and J lost 6 bases, with 7 bases between them. CDR3 amino acids: CASSGIAGELFF. The DNA of the CDR3 is TGTGCCAGCAGCGGGATCGCCGGGGAGCTGTTTTTT.

This clonotype is a singleton in its sample. The genes are TRBV28 and TRBJ1-2; 7 nucleotides align to TRBD1. The CDR3 extends over 14 amino acids. Unmatched junction bases numbered 6, after V lost 4 bases and J lost 4 bases. The V gene's germline CDR1 is MDHEN and CDR2 SYDVKM. Written as DNA, the CDR3 is TGTGCCAGCAGTTCATCGACAGGGAGCTATGGCTACACCTTC. Translating it yields CASSSSTGSYGYTF.

This clonotype was detected a few times. The chain has TRBV5-1 and TRBJ1-6; D unclear. This CDR3 comprises 16 residues. CDR1 is SGHRS, CDR2 YFSETQ, per germline. V was shortened by 0 bases and J by 2 bases, with 9 bases between the two germline ends. CDR3 nucleotide sequence: TGCGCCAGCAGCTTGGGGCAGAATCCCTATAATTCACCCCTCCACTTT. Translated: CASSLGQNPYNSPLHF.

This clonotype has a handful of counts. V is TRBV9 and J is TRBJ2-1, with 9 nucleotides matching TRBD2. The CDR3 covers 16 residues. CDR1 SGDLS and CDR2 YYNGEE come from the germline V gene. With V trimmed by 2 bases and J by 4 bases, 7 bases remained unmatched. For the CDR3, the DNA is TGTGCCAGCAGCGTGGGACTAGCCAGCAGATACAATGAGCAGTTCTTC. It encodes CASSVGLASRYNEQFF.

This clonotype was counted a few times. The rearrangement uses TRBV7-8 and TRBJ1-2; D not resolved. V was clipped by 2 bases and J by 5 bases, with 15 bases between them. CDR3 length equals 15 residues. CDR1 SGHVS and CDR2 FQNEAQ come from the germline V gene. The DNA of the CDR3 is TGTGCCAGCAGCTTACTTCCGCCCGAGAAGTATGGCTACACCTTC. Encoded protein: CASSLLPPEKYGYTF.

The table lists this clonotype with many counts. In DNA form, the CDR3 reads TGTGCCAGCAGCCATTCGGGACACATGAATCAGCCCCAGCATTTT. Translated, it gives CASSHSGHMNQPQHF. The gene calls are TRBV3-1 and TRBJ1-5, with D possibly TRBD1 on 6 matching bases. V lost 3 bases and J 4 bases, leaving 13 bases between the germline ends. The CDR3 totals 15 residues. Germline loops: CDR1 LGHDT, CDR2 YNNKEL (reference sequence).